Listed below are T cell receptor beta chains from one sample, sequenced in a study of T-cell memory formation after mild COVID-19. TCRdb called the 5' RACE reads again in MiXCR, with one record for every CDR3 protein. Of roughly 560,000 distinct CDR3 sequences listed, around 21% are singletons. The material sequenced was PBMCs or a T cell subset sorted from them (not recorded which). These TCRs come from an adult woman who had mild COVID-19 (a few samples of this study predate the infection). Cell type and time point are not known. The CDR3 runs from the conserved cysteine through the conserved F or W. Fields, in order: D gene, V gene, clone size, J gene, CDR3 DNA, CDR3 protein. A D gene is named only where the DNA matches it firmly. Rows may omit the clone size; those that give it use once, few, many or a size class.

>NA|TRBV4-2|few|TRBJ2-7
TGTGCCAGCAGCCAAGAGGGGCCGGATTCCCAGGGCAGGTACGAGCAGTACTTC
CASSQEGPDSQGRYEQYF
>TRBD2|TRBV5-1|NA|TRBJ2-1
TGCGCCAGCCACACTAGCGAGCATACAATCGGCAATGAGCAGTTCTTC
CASHTSEHTIGNEQFF
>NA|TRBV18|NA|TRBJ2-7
TGTGCCAGCTCACCCCCCGGGACACCCCCCTACGAGCAGTACTTC
CASSPPGTPPYEQYF
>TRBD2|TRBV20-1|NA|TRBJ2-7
TGCAGTGCTAGTGGGACTAGCGGCTTCTCCTACGAGCAGTACTTC
CSASGTSGFSYEQYF
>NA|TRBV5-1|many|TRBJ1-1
TGCGCCAGCAGCTTGGTCAGGGAAAACACTGAAGCTTTCTTT
CASSLVRENTEAFF
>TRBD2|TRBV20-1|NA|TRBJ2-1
TGCAGTGCTAGAGCTGTAGCGGGAGGGTACAATGAGCAGTTCTTC
CSARAVAGGYNEQFF
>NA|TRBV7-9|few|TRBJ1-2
TGTGCCAGCAGCTTACCGGACGCTCTGCGCTATGGCTACACCTTC
CASSLPDALRYGYTF
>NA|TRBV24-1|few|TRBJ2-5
TGTGCCACCAGCGGATGGGGGGAGGAAGAGACCCAGTACTTC
CATSGWGEEETQYF
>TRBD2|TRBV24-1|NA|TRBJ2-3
TGTGCCCCCAGTTCCCCCGGGACTAGCGGCACAGATACGCAGTATTTT
CAPSSPGTSGTDTQYF
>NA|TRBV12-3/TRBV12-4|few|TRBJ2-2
TGTGCCAGCAGACGACTAGAATTCACCGGGGAGCTGTTTTTT
CASRRLEFTGELFF
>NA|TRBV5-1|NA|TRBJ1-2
TGCGCCAGCAGCCCAGATTACTATGGCTACACCTTC
CASSPDYYGYTF
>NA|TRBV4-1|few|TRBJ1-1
TGCGCCAGCGTTCTGGGGCCGCTGAACACTGAAGCTTTCTTT
CASVLGPLNTEAFF
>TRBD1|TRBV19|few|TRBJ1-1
TGTGCCAGTAGAACGGACAGGACGGACGAAGCTTTCTTT
CASRTDRTDEAFF
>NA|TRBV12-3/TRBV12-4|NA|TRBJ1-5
TGTGCCAGCCAGGGGCAAGGCAATCAGCCCCAGCATTTT
CASQGQGNQPQHF
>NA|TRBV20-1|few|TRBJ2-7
TGCAGTGCTAGAGGGTTAGGGGGGCGATACGAGCAGTACTTC
CSARGLGGRYEQYF
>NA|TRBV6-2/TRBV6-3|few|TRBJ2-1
TGTGCCAGCAGTAGAACAGGGACCCATGAGCAGTTCTTC
CASSRTGTHEQFF
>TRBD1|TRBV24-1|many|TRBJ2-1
TGTGCCACCAGTGATGAGACAGGGGGCTACAATGAGCAGTTCTTC
CATSDETGGYNEQFF
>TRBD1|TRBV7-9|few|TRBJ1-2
TGTGCCAGCAGCGGAAGACAGGGGATCTCTGGCTACACCTTC
CASSGRQGISGYTF
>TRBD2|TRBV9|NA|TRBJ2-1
TGTGCCAGCAGCGCTAGACTAGCGGGGGGGTGGAACAATGAGCAGTTCTTC
CASSARLAGGWNNEQFF
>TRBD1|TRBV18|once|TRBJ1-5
TGTGCCAGCTCGGCGACAGGGCCGAGGCAGCCCCAGCATTTT
CASSATGPRQPQHF
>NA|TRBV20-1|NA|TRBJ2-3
TGCAGTGCTAGAGGTTCGAGATTCACAGATACGCAGTATTTT
CSARGSRFTDTQYF
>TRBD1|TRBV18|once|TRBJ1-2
TGTGCCAGCTCACCTACTACAGGGGACGGCTATGGCTACACCTTC
CASSPTTGDGYGYTF
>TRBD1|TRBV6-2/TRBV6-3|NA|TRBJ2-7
TGTGCCAGCACCAAGAAGAGGACAGGATACTCCTACGAGAAGTACTTC
CASTKKRTGYSYEKYF
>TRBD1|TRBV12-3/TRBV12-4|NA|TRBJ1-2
TGTGCCAGCAGTTTAGCGAGGACAGGGTATGGCTACACCTTC
CASSLARTGYGYTF
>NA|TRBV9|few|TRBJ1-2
TGTGCCAGCAGCGTAGTAGGGAATGGCTACACCTTC
CASSVVGNGYTF
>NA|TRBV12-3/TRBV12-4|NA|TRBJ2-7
TGTGCCAGCAGTCGTCAGGGGACTGGTCCCTACGAGCAGTACTTC
CASSRQGTGPYEQYF
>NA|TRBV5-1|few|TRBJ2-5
TGCGCCAGCAGCTTGGGGTTTGTCCAAGAGACCCAGTACTTC
CASSLGFVQETQYF
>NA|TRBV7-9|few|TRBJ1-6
TGTGCCAGCAACCGACAAATCCTCGGGGAAAATAATTCACCCCTCCACTTT
CASNRQILGENNSPLHF
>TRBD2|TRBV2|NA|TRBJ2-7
TGTGCCAGCAGCCCTATGGGACTAGCGGTCTCCTACGAGCAGTACTTC
CASSPMGLAVSYEQYF
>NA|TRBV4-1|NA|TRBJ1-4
TGCGCCAGCAGCCAAACAGGGTTGAATGAAAAACTGTTTTTT
CASSQTGLNEKLFF
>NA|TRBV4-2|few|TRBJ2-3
TGTGCCAGCAGCCAAGATGTGGTAGTTGGGTCTAGCACAGATACGCAGTATTTT
CASSQDVVVGSSTDTQYF
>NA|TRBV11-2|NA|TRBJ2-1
TGTGCCAGCAGCTTAATAGTTATGAAAAGCAATGAGCAGTTCTTC
CASSLIVMKSNEQFF
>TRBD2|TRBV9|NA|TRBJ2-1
TGTGCCAGCAGCAGAGCCGGGACTAGCGGAAATGAGCAGTTCTTC
CASSRAGTSGNEQFF
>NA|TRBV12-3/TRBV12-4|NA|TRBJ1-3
TGTGCCAGCAGTTTATTGGGGGCGAGCGGAAACACCATATATTTT
CASSLLGASGNTIYF
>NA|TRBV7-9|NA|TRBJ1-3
TGTGCCAGCAGCCCGACTCCTGGAAACACCATATATTTT
CASSPTPGNTIYF
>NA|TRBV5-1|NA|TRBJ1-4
TGCGCCAGCACCAACTCTGATCTGGGGGAAAAACTGTTTTTT
CASTNSDLGEKLFF
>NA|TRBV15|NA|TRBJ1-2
TGTGCCACCAGCAGTCCCCCGGGGGGTCGGGGCTACACCTTC
CATSSPPGGRGYTF
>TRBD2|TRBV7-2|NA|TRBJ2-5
TGTGCCAGCAGCTTAGTGGGACTAGCGGGGAATCAAGAGACCCAGTACTTC
CASSLVGLAGNQETQYF
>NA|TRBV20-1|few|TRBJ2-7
TGCAGTGCTAGTGACTGGGGCAGGGACGCGTACGAGCAGTACTTC
CSASDWGRDAYEQYF
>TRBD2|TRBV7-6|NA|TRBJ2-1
TGTGCCAGCACCCCTGGACTAGCGGGGGGCCGCAACAATGAGCAGTTCTTC
CASTPGLAGGRNNEQFF
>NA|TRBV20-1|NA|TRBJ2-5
TGCAGTGCTAGAGATCGGGGGCGGGGACTTTCGGAGACCCAGTACTTC
CSARDRGRGLSETQYF
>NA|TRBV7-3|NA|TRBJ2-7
TGTGCCAGCAGCGTCCAACAGGGTCCCTACGAGCAGTACTTC
CASSVQQGPYEQYF
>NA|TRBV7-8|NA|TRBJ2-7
TGTGCCAGCAGCCGGGGGAACGACGAGCAGTACTTC
CASSRGNDEQYF
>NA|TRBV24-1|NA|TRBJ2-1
TGTGCCACCAGGAGTACCGGGTCTTCCTACAATGAGCAGTTCTTC
CATRSTGSSYNEQFF
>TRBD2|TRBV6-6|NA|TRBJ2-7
TGTGCCAGCAGTCCCCAGCGGGGCTCCTACGAGCAGTACTTC
CASSPQRGSYEQYF
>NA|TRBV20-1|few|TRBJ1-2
TGCAGTGCCCTAGTTCGAACCTATGGCTACACCTTC
CSALVRTYGYTF
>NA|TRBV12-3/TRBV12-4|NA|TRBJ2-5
TGTGCCAGCAGTATTCACGGGGAGACCCAGTACTTC
CASSIHGETQYF